This TCR beta chain was retrieved from a study of T cell responses to AZD1222 COVID-19 vaccine (dated by TCRdb to 2020 to 2023). With respect to the entire study: Because spike-specific TCR depth and breadth did not differ between the two schedules, AZD1222 recipients who got a second dose at roughly 4 weeks were pooled with those who got a second dose at roughly 12 weeks. TCR sequencing covered 233 trial participants: some 210 given two doses of AZD1222 and around 26 given two doses of MenACWY control vaccine. Enrollment into the trials was organized by age into subgroups of 18-55, 56-69 and 70-plus years, and those subgroups contained approximately 160, 26 and 62 TCR-sequenced participants, respectively. Study-wide findings and limitations: Conclusions about previously exposed vaccinees were limited because only six AZD1222 recipients were SARS-CoV-2 seropositive at baseline. Most participants were white British and females outnumbered males, and the authors suggested that clonal diversity may have been underestimated. The vaccine-associated CD4 TCRs covered the entire spike protein, and the dominant responses fell in regions 160-218 and 743-854. Because no samples from the day 14 peak response were available, repertoires could be characterized only after the peak T cell response. Reportedly, almost half of the unique spike-specific TCRs recognized epitopes lying outside the regions that are mutated in the B.1.351 and B.1.1.7 variants. A significant rise in spike-specific TCR breadth and depth was observed after two AZD1222 doses relative to day 0 and relative to MenACWY recipients. In the small 56-69-year group, the increase in depth fell short of significance, most likely because of low power.

The CDR3 regions of human TCRbeta chains were subjected to immunosequencing. On the authors' methods: TCRs in the repertoires were compared against a reference library of SARS-CoV-2-specific TCRs that had been generated with the MIRA antigen-specificity platform. Breadth was defined as the fraction of unique TCRs that were SARS-CoV-2-associated, and depth was defined as the fraction of total T cells that were SARS-CoV-2-associated. Each spike-specific TCR was assigned to its reactive spike region and to a CD4 or CD8 class using the MIRA data. Log10-transformed breadth and depth values were compared by one-way ANOVA with Sidak's multiple comparisons tests. The clones in this table, taken by TCRdb from immuneACCESS, are in-frame only. Not every clone is retained; where verified, under half of the shortfall comes from an unresolved V gene, and the cause of the rest is unknown. That table is the source of V, J and clone size, and D and trimming were worked out from the DNA. The sample table holds 66,000 or so clones, of which about 90% were seen once. The top ten constitute 15% to 20% of the sample.

On this clone itself: It has no known antigen specificity. Per-base qualities were not stored, and no clone one base away is much larger.

Trimming removed 2 bases from V and 0 bases from J, leaving 11 bases between the germline ends. According to the germline V gene, CDR1 reads SGHTA and CDR2 reads FQGNSA. The CDR3 sequence holds 16 residues, the cysteine and phenylalanine included. CDR3 DNA only is kept here, 48 bases in frame from base 1. This specimen's time point label, interpreted: baseline before first vaccination. Vaccinee samples were obtained from the UK trials COV001 and COV002, which included a single-blind randomized controlled phase 2/3 trial of AZD1222 (ChAdOx1 nCoV-19) in healthy adults. For TCRbeta chain sequencing, PBMC samples from trial participants were taken at day 0 and at day 28 after the second dose.

The clonotype comes from an adult in good health. The sequencing here drew on peripheral blood, taken on day 0 of AZD1222 vaccination. The rearranged segments are TRBV7-2 and TRBJ2-1; the D gene is unclear. The CDR3 amino acid sequence is: CASSLSWQSSYNEQFF. The DNA sequence follows: TGTGCCAGCAGCTTAAGTTGGCAGAGCTCCTACAATGAGCAGTTCTTC.